This is a list of T cell receptor beta chains from one sample in a study of cytomegalovirus exposure and HLA in healthy donors. Using immunoSEQ multiplex PCR, the repertoire was profiled, and TCRdb retains in-frame clones only, with some absent. In the table there are about 170,000 clones, about 80% of which are singletons. Input material: PBMCs. The receptors come from a girl aged 10-17 years in good health and CMV-seropositive. Each CDR3 is given with its conserved first and last residue. A D gene is named only where the DNA matches it firmly. Rows may omit the clone size; those that give it use once, few, many or a size class.

TRBD1	NA	TRBV30	TRBJ2-2	CAWSQDRGEVGELFF	TGTGCCTGGAGTCAGGACAGGGGGGAGGTCGGGGAGCTGTTTTTT
TRBD1	few	TRBV28	TRBJ2-1	CASSLQGSYNEQFF	TGTGCCAGCAGTCTACAGGGGTCCTACAATGAGCAGTTCTTC
TRBD1	NA	TRBV18	TRBJ1-3	CASSPPGQGDSGNTIYF	TGTGCCAGCTCACCCCCCGGACAGGGCGACTCTGGAAACACCATATATTTT
NA	NA	TRBV28	TRBJ1-1	CASSPPGSGNTEAFF	TGTGCCAGCAGTCCCCCAGGGTCCGGGAACACTGAAGCTTTCTTT
NA	NA	TRBV11-2	TRBJ2-4	CASSLDQGVQYF	TGTGCCAGCAGCTTAGATCAGGGTGTTCAGTACTTC
NA	NA	TRBV5-4	TRBJ2-7	CASSSTSGSPYEQYF	TGTGCCAGCAGCTCGACGAGCGGGTCACCCTACGAGCAGTACTTC
TRBD1	NA	TRBV10-3	TRBJ1-6	CAITTGGSPLHF	TGTGCCATCACCACAGGGGGTTCACCCCTCCACTTT
NA	NA	TRBV5-1	TRBJ2-7	CASSPETGTPTYEQYF	TGCGCCAGCAGCCCAGAAACCGGGACTCCGACCTACGAGCAGTACTTC
TRBD1	few	TRBV5-1	TRBJ1-2	CASRSVPGQGTNYGYTF	TGCGCCAGCAGATCCGTTCCGGGACAGGGGACTAACTATGGCTACACCTTC
TRBD1	NA	TRBV6-1	TRBJ2-1	CASSERGRGNEQFF	TGTGCCAGCAGTGAGAGGGGGCGCGGCAATGAGCAGTTCTTC
NA	NA	TRBV9	TRBJ2-3	CASSVARQDTDTQYF	TGTGCCAGCAGCGTAGCCAGACAAGACACAGATACGCAGTATTTT
TRBD2	NA	TRBV6-5	TRBJ2-3	CASRRTSGRPDTQYF	TGTGCCAGCAGGAGGACTAGCGGGAGACCAGATACGCAGTATTTT
NA	once	TRBV11-3	TRBJ2-7	CASSLRGGYEQYF	TGTGCCAGCAGCTTAAGAGGGGGCTACGAGCAGTACTTC
NA	NA	TRBV11-2	TRBJ1-4	CASSFTGLKTNEKLFF	TGTGCCAGCAGCTTTACAGGGTTGAAAACTAATGAAAAACTGTTTTTT
TRBD2	NA	TRBV30	TRBJ2-1	CAWVGLAGGRHYNEQFF	TGTGCCTGGGTCGGACTAGCGGGGGGCCGTCACTACAATGAGCAGTTCTTC
NA	NA	TRBV27	TRBJ1-3	CASSEKGRGANGNTIYF	TGTGCCAGCAGCGAGAAGGGCCGGGGGGCAAATGGAAACACCATATATTTT
TRBD2	NA	TRBV7-2	TRBJ2-2	CASSWTPSGGNTGELFF	TGTGCCAGCAGCTGGACTCCTAGCGGGGGGAACACCGGGGAGCTGTTTTTT
NA	NA	TRBV27	TRBJ2-7	CASSLTGESYEQYF	TGTGCCAGCAGTCTCACGGGGGAATCCTACGAGCAGTACTTC
NA	NA	TRBV25-1	TRBJ2-7	CASSPQVRDTTSYEQYF	TGTGCCAGCAGTCCCCAGGTCCGGGACACTACCTCCTACGAGCAGTACTTC